These 19 T cell receptor beta chains originate from one sample sequenced in a study of OX40 agonist ivuxolimab in advanced cancers. Produced via immunoSEQ multiplex PCR; TCRdb's table is partial and in-frame only. Of 45,000 to 55,000 clones in the sample, 81% were seen once. Sequencing was performed on CD4+ or CD8+ T cells sorted from blood, taken in a trial of the OX40 agonist ivuxolimab. These receptors were collected from an adult with an advanced solid tumor such as melanoma, head and neck, liver or kidney cancer.

The chain recombines TRBV11-2 with TRBJ1-2; D ambiguous. The CDR3 spans 13 residues. CDR1 is SGHAT and CDR2 is FQNNGV in the germline V gene. The V gene lost 0 bases and the J gene lost 4 bases, with 6 bases spanning the gap. CDR3: CASSLEFPYGYTF. In DNA form, the CDR3 reads TGTGCCAGCAGCTTAGAGTTTCCCTATGGCTACACCTTC.

The chain recombines TRBV6-1 with TRBJ1-1, with D perhaps TRBD1 (5 bases). V lost 5 bases, J lost 2 bases, and 15 bases lay in between. Germline V gives CDR1 MNHNS, CDR2 SASEGT. This CDR3 is built from 15 residues. The chain's CDR3 is CASSPEGNFNTEAFF. DNA for the CDR3: TGTGCCAGCAGTCCCGAGGGGAATTTTAACACTGAAGCTTTCTTT.

The gene calls are TRBV11-2 and TRBJ2-1, with TRBD2 identical over 9 bases. V shed 0 bases, J shed 2 bases, and the junction held 8 bases outside the gene matches. The CDR3 loop spans 18 amino acids. The germline V gene encodes CDR1 SGHAT and CDR2 FQNNGV. In DNA form, the CDR3 reads TGTGCCAGCAGCTTAGATAGCCTAGCGGGAACCCCCTACAATGAGCAGTTCTTC. Protein sequence: CASSLDSLAGTPYNEQFF. Combining the CDR3 with reference TRBV11-2 and TRBJ2-1 gives the whole variable domain EAGVAQSPRYKIIEKRQSVAFWCNPISGHATLYWYQQILGQGPKLLIQFQNNGVVDDSQLPKDRFSAERLKGVDSTLKIQPAKLEDSAVYLCASSLDSLAGTPYNEQFFGPGTRLTVL.

J is TRBJ2-7 and V is TRBV28; 12 positions match TRBD2. Germline V gives CDR1 MDHEN, CDR2 SYDVKM. This CDR3 is 15 amino acids long. Trimming took 6 bases from V and 6 from J; bases not matched to a gene: 9. The CDR3 DNA reads TGTGCCAGCAGGACTAGCGGGGGCCTCGAGCGCGAGCAGTACGTC. Its protein product is CASRTSGGLEREQYV.

The chain employs TRBV4-2 and TRBJ2-7; 7 positions match TRBD1. With V trimmed by 0 bases and J by 3 bases, 5 bases remained unmatched. The CDR3 consists of 15 residues. Germline loops: CDR1 LGHNA, CDR2 YNFKEQ. The CDR3 nucleotides read TGTGCCAGCAGCCAAGAGCAGGGGGTAAACTACGAGCAGTACTTC. Its translation is CASSQEQGVNYEQYF.

The sample holds a few counts of this clone. The chain carries TRBV30 and TRBJ2-1; 12 bases agree with TRBD2. The trim removed 4 bases at V and 2 bases at J, leaving 9 bases unmatched. Germline V CDR1 and CDR2: GTSNPN, SVGIG (reference sequence). The CDR3 is 17 amino acids. The CDR3 sequence: CAWTVGGLAGTYNEQFF. The CDR3 coding sequence is TGTGCCTGGACCGTGGGGGGACTAGCGGGCACCTACAATGAGCAGTTCTTC.

The chain recombines TRBV6-5 with TRBJ1-2, with D uncertain. This CDR3 is built from 15 residues. Germline CDR1 and CDR2: MNHEY and SVGAGI. Deletions cut 2 bases from V and 2 bases from J, with 12 bases between. CDR3 DNA: TGTGCCAGCAGTTACCTCGTGCGGTGGAACTATGGCTACACCTTC. Protein: CASSYLVRWNYGYTF.

V usage is TRBV27 and J usage is TRBJ2-1; 10 bases map to TRBD1. Trimming took 7 bases from V and 5 from J; bases not matched to a gene: 8. The CDR3 length is 15 residues. Germline CDR1 reads MNHEY; CDR2 reads SMNVEV (reference sequence). The DNA of the CDR3 is TGTGCCAGCACCGCCGGGACAGGGGTAAACAATGAGCAGTTCTTC. The encoded protein is CASTAGTGVNNEQFF.

The rearrangement uses TRBV25-1 and TRBJ2-1, with 7 bases aligning to TRBD2. Germline V gene sequence: CDR1 MGHDK, CDR2 SYGVNS. This CDR3 is built from 17 residues. The V and J ends lost 3 bases and 3 bases, in that order; junction bases with no gene match: 11. In DNA, the CDR3 is TGTGCCAGCAGTGAGATTAGGGGAGGGTCGGGCTACAATGAGCAGTTCTTC. It specifies CASSEIRGGSGYNEQFF. The whole variable domain, filled in from reference TRBV25-1 and TRBJ2-1, reads EADIYQTPRYLVIGTGKKITLECSQTMGHDKMYWYQQDPGMELHLIHYSYGVNSTEKGDLSSESTVSRIRTEHFPLTLESARPSHTSQYLCASSEIRGGSGYNEQFFGPGTRLTVL.

This clone was picked up a small number of times. V gene TRBV7-9 combines with J gene TRBJ2-1; 8 bases align to TRBD1. The V segment lost 6 bases and the J segment 3 bases; nucleotides outside the gene matches: 4. The CDR3 runs 14 residues. CDR1 is SEHNR, CDR2 FQNEAQ, per germline (reference sequence). The CDR3 coding sequence is TGTGCCAGCAGTCCGACAGGGGTCTACAATGAGCAGTTCTTC. Amino acids: CASSPTGVYNEQFF.

The rearrangement uses TRBV6-5 and TRBJ1-2; D not resolved. Between the trimmed V and J ends, which lost 0 bases and 0 bases, there was a span of 5 bases. Germline assignment: CDR1 MNHEY and CDR2 SVGAGI. CDR3 length equals 14 residues. The CDR3 sequence: CASSYSSANYGYTF. CDR3 coding DNA: TGTGCCAGCAGTTACTCTTCCGCTAACTATGGCTACACCTTC.

The chain recombines TRBV6-5 with TRBJ2-5, with a weak D call TRBD2 (5 bases). Trimming took 6 bases from V and 4 from J, leaving 12 bases between them. The CDR3 covers 13 residues. Germline V CDR1 and CDR2: MNHEY, SVGAGI. CDR3 region: CASSPFRGETQYF. CDR3 nucleotide sequence: TGTGCCAGCAGCCCCTTCCGGGGAGAGACCCAGTACTTC.

This clone was detected a few times. V and J are TRBV27 and TRBJ2-7; TRBD2 agrees at 8 bases. The CDR3 has 13 residues. Germline V gives CDR1 MNHEY, CDR2 SMNVEV (reference sequence). V shed 6 bases, J shed 5 bases, and the junction held 6 bases outside the gene matches. CDR3 amino acids: CASSGRASHEQYF. The CDR3 bases are TGTGCCAGCAGCGGGAGGGCCTCGCACGAGCAGTACTTC.

V and J are TRBV6-6 and TRBJ2-7, with a weak D call TRBD1 (6 bases). Looked up from germline, CDR1 is MNHNY and CDR2 is SVGAGI (reference sequence). CDR3 length: 14 amino acids. V was trimmed by 5 bases and J by 2 bases, leaving 13 bases between them. The CDR3 DNA is TGTGCCAGCAGTGACAGGAATTTGGCCTACGAGCAGTACGTC. It specifies CASSDRNLAYEQYV.

This chain connects TRBV6-1 to TRBJ1-2; D unresolved. This CDR3 contains 13 residues. Germline CDR1 reads MNHNS; CDR2 reads SASEGT. Trimming removed 10 bases from V and 0 bases from J, with 12 bases in between. CDR3 bases: TGTGCCACCAGGTTTCGGGCTAACTATGGCTACACCTTC. This translates into CATRFRANYGYTF.

This clone is categorized as medium-sized. The chain is built from TRBV4-1 and TRBJ1-2, with D perhaps TRBD1 (6 bases). Germline V CDR1 and CDR2: MGHRA, YSYEKL. The CDR3 is made up of 14 amino acids. V was shortened by 1 base and J by 6 bases, with 12 bases between the two germline ends. This chain's CDR3 is CASSQGRGGDGYTF. The CDR3 nucleotides are TGCGCCAGCAGCCAAGGCAGGGGCGGAGATGGCTACACCTTC.

The chain combines TRBV9 with TRBJ2-3; 8 positions match TRBD1. J was trimmed by 0 bases and V by 4 bases; bases with no gene match: 19. The CDR3 sequence is 20 residues long. Germline lookup yields CDR1 SGDLS and CDR2 YYNGEE. The CDR3 coding sequence is TGTGCCAGCAGCCGGCGGGGCAGCCAGGGGGCCATCGCTAGCACAGATACGCAGTATTTT. As protein: CASSRRGSQGAIASTDTQYF.

The chain has TRBV7-2 and TRBJ2-5, with 8 bases that match TRBD2. This CDR3 spans 16 amino acids. CDR1 and CDR2 (germline): SGHTA, FQGNSA. The V segment lost 6 bases and the J segment 3 bases; nucleotides outside the gene matches: 12. The CDR3 spells CASRPWREDHKETQYF. In DNA, the CDR3 is TGTGCCAGCAGACCGTGGCGGGAGGATCACAAAGAGACCCAGTACTTC.

This rearrangement joins TRBV2 to TRBJ2-7; D perhaps matches TRBD2 (5 bases). In germline, CDR1 is SNHLY, CDR2 FYNNEI. This CDR3 is 12 amino acids long. V lost 8 bases and J lost 4, with 12 bases in between. This CDR3 is CASVVRGYEQYV. CDR3 in DNA: TGTGCCAGCGTGGTACGGGGTTACGAGCAGTACGTC.